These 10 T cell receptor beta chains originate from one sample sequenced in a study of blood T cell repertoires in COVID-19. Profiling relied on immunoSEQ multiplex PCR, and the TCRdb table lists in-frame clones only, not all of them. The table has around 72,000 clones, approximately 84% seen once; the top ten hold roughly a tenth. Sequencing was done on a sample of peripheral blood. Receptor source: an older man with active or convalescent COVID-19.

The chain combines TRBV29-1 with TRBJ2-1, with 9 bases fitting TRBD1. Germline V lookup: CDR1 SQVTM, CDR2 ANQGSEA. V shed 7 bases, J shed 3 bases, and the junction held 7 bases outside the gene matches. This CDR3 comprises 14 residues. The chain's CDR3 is CSAGTGSGYNEQFF. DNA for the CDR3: TGCAGCGCCGGGACAGGGTCGGGCTACAATGAGCAGTTCTTC.

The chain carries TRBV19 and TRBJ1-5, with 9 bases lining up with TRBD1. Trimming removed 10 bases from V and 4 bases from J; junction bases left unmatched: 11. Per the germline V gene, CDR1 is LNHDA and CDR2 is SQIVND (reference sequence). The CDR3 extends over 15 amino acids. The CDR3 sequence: CANQDVTGGNQPQHF. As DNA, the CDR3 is TGTGCCAACCAAGACGTGACAGGGGGAAATCAGCCCCAGCATTTT.

The CDR3 DNA follows: TGTGCCAGCAGTTACTCCCGACTAGCGGGAGGGTACACAGATACGCAGTATTTT. Its translation is CASSYSRLAGGYTDTQYF. The rearrangement links TRBV6-2 or TRBV6-3 to TRBJ2-3; 14 bases agree with TRBD2. After removal of 0 bases from V and 2 bases from J, the junction contained 4 bases not matched to a gene. The CDR3 is 18 residues long. Per germline, CDR1 MNHEY and CDR2 SVGEGT.

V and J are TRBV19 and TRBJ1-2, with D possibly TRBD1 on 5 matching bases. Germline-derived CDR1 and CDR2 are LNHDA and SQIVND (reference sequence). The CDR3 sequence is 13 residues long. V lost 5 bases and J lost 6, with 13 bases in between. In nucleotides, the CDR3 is TGTGCCAGTAGTCCCCAGGGAGGGCATGGCTACACCTTC. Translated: CASSPQGGHGYTF.

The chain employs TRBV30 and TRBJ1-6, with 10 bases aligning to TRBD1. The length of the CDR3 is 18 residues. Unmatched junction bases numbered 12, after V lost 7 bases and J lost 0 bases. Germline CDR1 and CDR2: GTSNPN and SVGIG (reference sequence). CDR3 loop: CASDRGREASSYNSPLHF. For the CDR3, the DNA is TGTGCCTCGGACAGGGGGAGGGAGGCCAGCTCCTATAATTCACCCCTCCACTTT.

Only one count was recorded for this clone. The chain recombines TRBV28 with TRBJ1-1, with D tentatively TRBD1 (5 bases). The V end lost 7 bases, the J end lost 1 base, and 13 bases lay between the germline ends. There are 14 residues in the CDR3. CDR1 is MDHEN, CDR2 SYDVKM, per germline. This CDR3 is CASIGQGSNTEAFF. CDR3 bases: TGTGCCAGCATTGGTCAGGGATCGAACACTGAAGCTTTCTTT.

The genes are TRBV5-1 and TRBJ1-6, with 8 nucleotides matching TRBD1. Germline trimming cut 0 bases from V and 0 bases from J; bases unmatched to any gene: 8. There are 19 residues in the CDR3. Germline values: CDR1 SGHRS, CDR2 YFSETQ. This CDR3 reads CASSLDRGTRSSYNSPLHF. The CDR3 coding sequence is TGCGCCAGCAGCTTGGACAGGGGGACAAGGAGCTCCTATAATTCACCCCTCCACTTT.

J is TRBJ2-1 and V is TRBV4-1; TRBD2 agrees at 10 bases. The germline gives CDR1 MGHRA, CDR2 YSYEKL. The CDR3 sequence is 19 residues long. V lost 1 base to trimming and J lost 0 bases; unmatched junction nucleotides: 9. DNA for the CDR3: TGCGCCAGCAGCCAAGTGGCACTAGCGGGATGGAGCTCCTACAATGAGCAGTTCTTC. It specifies CASSQVALAGWSSYNEQFF.

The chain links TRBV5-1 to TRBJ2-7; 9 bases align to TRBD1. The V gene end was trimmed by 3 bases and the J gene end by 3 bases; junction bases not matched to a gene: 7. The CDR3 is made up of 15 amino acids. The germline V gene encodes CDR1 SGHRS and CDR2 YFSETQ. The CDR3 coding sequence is TGCGCCAGCAGCTCCTCTCCGGGACAGGGCTACGAGCAGTACTTC. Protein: CASSSSPGQGYEQYF.

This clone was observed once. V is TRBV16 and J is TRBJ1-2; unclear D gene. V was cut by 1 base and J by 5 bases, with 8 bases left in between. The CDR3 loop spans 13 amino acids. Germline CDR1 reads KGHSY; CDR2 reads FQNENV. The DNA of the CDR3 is TGTGCCAGCAGCCAATTAGAGGCTTATGGCTACACCTTC. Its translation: CASSQLEAYGYTF.